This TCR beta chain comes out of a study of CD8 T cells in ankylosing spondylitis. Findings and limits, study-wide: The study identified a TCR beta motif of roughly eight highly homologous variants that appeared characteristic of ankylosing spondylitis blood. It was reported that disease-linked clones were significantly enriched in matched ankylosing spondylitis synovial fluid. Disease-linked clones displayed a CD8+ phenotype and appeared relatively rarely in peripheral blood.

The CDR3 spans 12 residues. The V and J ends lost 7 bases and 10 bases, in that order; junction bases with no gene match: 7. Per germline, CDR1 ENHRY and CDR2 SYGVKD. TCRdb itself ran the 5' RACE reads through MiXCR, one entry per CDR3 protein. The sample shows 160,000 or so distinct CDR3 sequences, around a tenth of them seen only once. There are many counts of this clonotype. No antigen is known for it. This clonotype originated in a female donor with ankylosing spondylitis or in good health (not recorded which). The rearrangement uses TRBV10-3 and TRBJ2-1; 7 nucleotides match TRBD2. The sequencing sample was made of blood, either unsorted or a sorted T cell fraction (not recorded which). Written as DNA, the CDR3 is TGTGCCATCACGAGGGAGGGTGGGGAGCAGTTCTTC. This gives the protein CAITREGGEQFF.